What follows is one T cell receptor (beta chain) and its context. The record originates from a study of OX40 agonist ivuxolimab in advanced cancers. The length of the CDR3 is 20 residues. Sequencing used immunoSEQ multiplex PCR; TCRdb keeps in-frame clones, though not all of them. The sample lists fewer than 20,000 clones, around 92% seen once, with 7.2% in the top ten. Source: CD4+ or CD8+ T cells sorted from blood, taken in a trial of the OX40 agonist ivuxolimab. The sequence was obtained from an adult with an advanced solid tumor such as melanoma, head and neck, liver or kidney cancer. The rearrangement uses TRBV1 and TRBJ2-3; TRBD2 was called by the table and not checked on the DNA. TRBV1 is classified as a pseudogene. DNA for the CDR3: TGCACCAGCAGCCAAGATCTTAATAGGGAGCGGCCTGGGAGCACAGATACGCAGTATTTT. Translating gives CTSSQDLNRERPGSTDTQYF.